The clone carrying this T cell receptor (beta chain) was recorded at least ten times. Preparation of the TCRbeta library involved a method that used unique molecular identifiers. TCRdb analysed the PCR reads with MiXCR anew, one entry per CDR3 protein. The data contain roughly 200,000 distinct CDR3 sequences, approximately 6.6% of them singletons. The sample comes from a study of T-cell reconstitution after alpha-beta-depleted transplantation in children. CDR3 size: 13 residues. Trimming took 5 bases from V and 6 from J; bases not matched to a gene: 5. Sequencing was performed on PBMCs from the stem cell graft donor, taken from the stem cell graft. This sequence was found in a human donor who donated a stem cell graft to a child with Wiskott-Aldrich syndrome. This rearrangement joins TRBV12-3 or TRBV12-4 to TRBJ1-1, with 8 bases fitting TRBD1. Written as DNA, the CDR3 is TGTGCCAGCAGTAGACAGGGGTGGGCTGAAGCTTTCTTT. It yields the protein CASSRQGWAEAFF.